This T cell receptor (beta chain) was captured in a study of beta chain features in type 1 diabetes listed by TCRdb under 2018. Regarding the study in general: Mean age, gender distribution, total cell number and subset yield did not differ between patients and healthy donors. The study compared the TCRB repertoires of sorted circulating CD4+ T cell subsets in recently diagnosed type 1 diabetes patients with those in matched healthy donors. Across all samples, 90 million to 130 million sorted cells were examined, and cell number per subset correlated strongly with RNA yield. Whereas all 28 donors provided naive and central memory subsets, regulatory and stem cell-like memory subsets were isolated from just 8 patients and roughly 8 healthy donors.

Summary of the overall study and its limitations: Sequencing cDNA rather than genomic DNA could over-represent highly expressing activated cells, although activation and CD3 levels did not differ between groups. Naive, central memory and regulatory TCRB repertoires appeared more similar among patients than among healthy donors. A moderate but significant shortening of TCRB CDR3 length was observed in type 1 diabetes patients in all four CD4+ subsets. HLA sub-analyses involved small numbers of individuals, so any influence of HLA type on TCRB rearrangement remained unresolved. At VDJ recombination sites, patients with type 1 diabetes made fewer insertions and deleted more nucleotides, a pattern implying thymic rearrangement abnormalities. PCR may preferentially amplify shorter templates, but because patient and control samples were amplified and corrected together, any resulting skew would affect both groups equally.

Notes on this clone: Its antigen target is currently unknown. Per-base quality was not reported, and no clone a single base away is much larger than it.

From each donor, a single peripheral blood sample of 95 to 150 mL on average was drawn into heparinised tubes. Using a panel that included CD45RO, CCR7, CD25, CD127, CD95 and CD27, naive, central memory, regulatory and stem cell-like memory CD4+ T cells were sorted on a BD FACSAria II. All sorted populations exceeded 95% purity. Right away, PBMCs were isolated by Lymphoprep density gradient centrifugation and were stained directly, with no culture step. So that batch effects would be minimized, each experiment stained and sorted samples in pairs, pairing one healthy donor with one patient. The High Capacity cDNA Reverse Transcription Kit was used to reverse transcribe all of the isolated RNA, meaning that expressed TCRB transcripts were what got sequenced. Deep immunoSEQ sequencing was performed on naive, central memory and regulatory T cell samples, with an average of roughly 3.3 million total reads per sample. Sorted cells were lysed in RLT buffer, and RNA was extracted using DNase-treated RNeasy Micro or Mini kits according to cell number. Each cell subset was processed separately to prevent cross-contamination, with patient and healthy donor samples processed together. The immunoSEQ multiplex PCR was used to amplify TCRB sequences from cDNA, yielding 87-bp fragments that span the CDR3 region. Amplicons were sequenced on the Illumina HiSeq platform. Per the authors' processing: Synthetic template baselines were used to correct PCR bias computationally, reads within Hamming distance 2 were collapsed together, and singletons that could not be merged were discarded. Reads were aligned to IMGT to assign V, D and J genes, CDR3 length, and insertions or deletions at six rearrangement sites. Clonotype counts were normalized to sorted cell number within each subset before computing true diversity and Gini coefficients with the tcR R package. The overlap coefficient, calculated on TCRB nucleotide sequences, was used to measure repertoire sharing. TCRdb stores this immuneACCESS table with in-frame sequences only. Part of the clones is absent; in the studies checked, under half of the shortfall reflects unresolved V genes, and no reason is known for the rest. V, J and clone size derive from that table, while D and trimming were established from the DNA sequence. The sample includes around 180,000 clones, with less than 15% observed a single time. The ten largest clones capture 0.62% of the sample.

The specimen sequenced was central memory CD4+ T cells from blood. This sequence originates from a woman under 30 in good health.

The CDR3 is CASSLAGALEAFF. The nucleotide sequence reads TGTGCCAGCAGCTTAGCGGGAGCCCTTGAAGCTTTCTTT. The chain is assembled from TRBV7-9 and TRBJ1-1; no D gene can be assigned with confidence. The junction shows trimming of 0 bases on V and 7 bases on J, plus 9 bases between the germline ends. The CDR3 holds 13 amino acids from the cysteine to the phenylalanine. Here the CDR3 DNA is all that survives: 39 bases in frame from base 1. The germline V gene (reference sequence) sets CDR1 to SEHNR and CDR2 to FQNEAQ.